The 29 T cell receptor beta chains below all came from one sample that was sequenced in a study of early T cells in non-severe SARS-CoV-2 infection (dated by TCRdb to the early 2020s). Receptor libraries were prepared by 5' RACE. Data came from a NextSeq 500. The public reads were reanalyzed by TCRdb: fastp trimming at Q25, MiXCR alignment, in-frame beta chains only. Entries that share a CDR3 protein sequence are merged under the most common genes and DNA. For this sample the table gives about 80,000 distinct CDR3 sequences, of which 15% to 20% were detected only once. Approximately 2.6% of the sample lies in the top ten. Sample: whole blood. The receptors here all came from an adult who was a healthcare worker with PCR-confirmed SARS-CoV-2 infection or an uninfected control (not recorded which).

This sequence joins TRBV10-3 and TRBJ2-3; 8 bases match TRBD2. V gave up 2 bases and J gave up 3 bases; unmatched junction bases: 7. The CDR3 covers 16 residues. The V gene's germline CDR1 is ENHRY and CDR2 SYGVKD. The CDR3 sequence is CAISEGRGGRTDTQYF. CDR3 DNA: TGTGCCATCAGTGAGGGACGGGGGGGCCGGACAGATACGCAGTATTTT.

This clonotype has a handful of counts. The genes are TRBV12-3 or TRBV12-4 and TRBJ2-1; the match to TRBD2 covers 11 bases. The length of the CDR3 is 14 residues. V was pared by 11 bases and J by 6 bases, with 9 bases of the junction left unmatched. CDR3 sequence: CAGAGTSGFNEQFF. The CDR3 DNA reads TGTGCCGGAGCGGGGACTAGCGGTTTCAATGAGCAGTTCTTC.

This clonotype was seen a few times. The genes are TRBV5-1 and TRBJ2-7; D is perhaps TRBD2 (5 bases). The germline V gene encodes CDR1 SGHRS and CDR2 YFSETQ. The CDR3 totals 14 residues. The V gene lost 2 bases and the J gene lost 4 bases, with 13 bases spanning the gap. CDR3 protein: CASSLNGLPYEQYF. Here the CDR3 DNA reads TGCGCCAGCAGCTTAAATGGACTTCCTTACGAGCAGTACTTC.

Only a few counts were recorded for this clonotype. This rearrangement joins TRBV25-1 to TRBJ2-1; D is perhaps TRBD2 (6 bases). CDR3 length: 20 residues. Trimming left V 1 base short and J 6 bases short, with 28 bases between. Germline CDR1 and CDR2: MGHDK and SYGVNS. The CDR3 is CASSEFAPGTVSGEGNEQFF. Written as DNA, the CDR3 is TGTGCCAGCAGTGAATTCGCCCCAGGGACGGTATCGGGAGAGGGCAATGAGCAGTTCTTC.

This chain links TRBV29-1 with TRBJ2-1, with D perhaps matching TRBD1 or TRBD2 (5 bases each). Germline CDR1 is SQVTM and CDR2 is ANQGSEA. CDR3 length: 14 amino acids. V lost 5 bases to trimming and J lost 1 base, with 12 bases between them. Here the CDR3 DNA reads TGCAGCGTTAAAAAGGGACCTTCCTACAATGAGCAGTTCTTC. Encoded protein: CSVKKGPSYNEQFF.

In its sample, this clonotype was seen a few times. J is TRBJ2-3 and V is TRBV27, with D possibly being TRBD2 (5 bases). Between the trimmed V and J ends, which lost 11 bases and 2 bases, there was a span of 17 bases. This CDR3 spans 14 amino acids. Germline CDR1 MNHEY, CDR2 SMNVEV (reference sequence). CDR3 sequence (DNA): TGTGCCCCTGAATGGGAGAACCCCACAGATACGCAGTATTTT. It yields the protein CAPEWENPTDTQYF.

This clonotype showed up just a few times. The chain carries TRBV12-3 or TRBV12-4 and TRBJ2-7, with a weak D call TRBD1 (5 bases). This CDR3 region has 14 residues. Trimming cost V 5 bases and J 2 bases, with 13 bases left between them. The DNA for the CDR3 is TGTGCCAGCAGTAAAAAGGGGATCGCCTACGAGCAGTACTTC. The encoded protein is CASSKKGIAYEQYF.

Note on this clonotype: An end of the junction differs from the germline gene, which may be a read error. The V call is TRBV27, the J call TRBJ2-1; TRBD1 agrees at 7 bases. The CDR3 is made up of 15 amino acids. Germline V lookup: CDR1 MNHEY, CDR2 SMNVEV (reference sequence). Here the CDR3 reads CANSSGQTSYNEQFF. CDR3 DNA sequence: TGTGCCAACAGTTCGGGACAGACATCCTACAATGAGCAGTTCTTC.

The chain recombines TRBV5-1 with TRBJ1-5, with D possibly TRBD1 on 6 matching bases. V lost 0 bases and J lost 7, with 11 bases in between. CDR1 SGHRS and CDR2 YFSETQ come from the germline V gene. CDR3 length: 14 amino acids. CDR3 residues: CASSLDGGGQPQHF. CDR3 coding DNA: TGCGCCAGCAGCTTGGACGGGGGCGGGCAGCCCCAGCATTTT.

This clonotype was counted a few times. The rearrangement uses TRBV19 and TRBJ1-1, with D maybe TRBD1 (5 bases). V lost 3 bases to trimming and J lost 3 bases, with 20 bases between them. The germline V gene encodes CDR1 LNHDA and CDR2 SQIVND (reference sequence). This CDR3 is 17 amino acids long. As DNA, the CDR3 is TGTGCCAGTAGTATTTTGGGGGGAGCGGGCAAGGACACTGAAGCTTTCTTT. It specifies CASSILGGAGKDTEAFF.

This clonotype was detected only a few times. The rearrangement uses TRBV11-2 and TRBJ1-1; no definite D call. CDR3 length: 10 amino acids. The germline gives CDR1 SGHAT, CDR2 FQNNGV. V dropped 6 bases and J dropped 7 bases, with 6 bases sitting between them. CDR3 sequence reads: CASSGSEAFF. DNA of the CDR3: TGTGCCAGCAGTGGGAGTGAAGCTTTCTTT.

This clonotype was observed at least ten times. V and J are TRBV11-2 and TRBJ2-7, with D unresolved. The CDR3 has 16 residues. Germline V CDR1 and CDR2: SGHAT, FQNNGV. With 4 bases removed from V and 6 bases from J, the gap between germline ends came to 22 bases. CDR3 coding DNA: TGTGCCAGCAGCTCGGAGAGAAACCCTGGGTGGGCCGAGCAGTACTTC. Translating it yields CASSSERNPGWAEQYF.

J is TRBJ2-3 and V is TRBV12-3 or TRBV12-4; 9 bases align to TRBD2. The ends lost 4 bases at V and 2 bases at J; junction bases unmatched: 4. This CDR3 is 15 amino acids long. In nucleotides, the CDR3 is TGTGCCAGCAGTTCTAGCGGGGTAAACACAGATACGCAGTATTTT. Protein sequence: CASSSSGVNTDTQYF.

This clonotype appeared once. The junction departs from the called germline gene at one end, perhaps through a read error. The chain links TRBV7-7 to TRBJ1-1; TRBD1 agrees at 7 bases. The germline V gene encodes CDR1 SSHAT and CDR2 FNYEAQ (reference sequence). The CDR3 runs to 13 residues. In DNA form, the CDR3 reads TGTGCTAGCAGCTTCGACAGGGTTTCTGAAGCTTTCTTT. Translating it yields CASSFDRVSEAFF.

This CDR3 reads CSALWREGLYNEQFF. CDR3 DNA sequence: TGCAGTGCCCTGTGGCGGGAGGGCCTCTACAATGAGCAGTTCTTC. V is TRBV20-1 and J is TRBJ2-1, with 9 bases aligning to TRBD2. The germline gives CDR1 DFQATT, CDR2 SNEGSKA (reference sequence). The ends lost 6 bases at V and 3 bases at J; junction bases unmatched: 9. The length of the CDR3 is 15 residues.

This clonotype has just a few counts. This rearrangement joins TRBV28 to TRBJ2-7; TRBD2 aligns across 9 bases. V shed 1 base and J 2 bases; nucleotides not matched to a gene: 6. Looked up from germline, CDR1 is MDHEN and CDR2 is SYDVKM. The CDR3 is made up of 16 amino acids. The CDR3 nucleotides are TGTGCCAGCAGTTTATTTTCCAGCGGGGGGACCTACGAGCAGTACTTC. Its protein is CASSLFSSGGTYEQYF.

This clonotype was counted between two and nine times. The V and J genes are TRBV7-6 and TRBJ2-1, with a tentative D call TRBD1 (5 bases). Germline assignment: CDR1 SGHVS and CDR2 FNYEAQ. The CDR3 length is 14 residues. Between the trimmed V and J ends, which lost 4 bases and 4 bases, there was a span of 11 bases. CDR3 DNA: TGTGCCAGCAGCTCGGACATGATTTACAATGAGCAGTTCTTC. Translated, it gives CASSSDMIYNEQFF. Full variable domain (rest looked up from reference TRBV7-6 and TRBJ2-1): GAGVSQSPRYKVTKRGQDVALRCDPISGHVSLYWYRQALGQGPEFLTYFNYEAQQDKSGLPNDRFSAERPEGSISTLTIQRTEQRDSAMYRCASSSDMIYNEQFFGPGTRLTVL.

The chain recombines TRBV29-1 with TRBJ2-3; TRBD2 matches 9 bases. The CDR3 extends over 13 amino acids. The J segment lost 2 bases and the V segment lost 7 bases, leaving 4 bases of the junction unmatched. The V gene's germline CDR1 is SQVTM and CDR2 ANQGSEA. Written as DNA, the CDR3 is TGCAGCGCTCGCGGGGGGGCCACAGATACGCAGTATTTT. The encoded protein is CSARGGATDTQYF.

To note about this clonotype: Its ends do not fully match the called genes, so a read error is possible. The chain uses TRBV18 and TRBJ1-4, with D maybe TRBD1 (6 bases). Germline CDR1 and CDR2: KGHSH and LQKENI. CDR3 length equals 14 residues. The CDR3 DNA sequence: TGTGCCAGCTCACCGGGGGCGCAGAATGAAAAACTGTATTTT. It yields the protein CASSPGAQNEKLYF.

This clonotype was picked up a small number of times. V and J are TRBV7-3 and TRBJ1-3; D unclear. V lost 5 bases and J 0 bases, leaving 8 bases between the germline ends. Germline lookup yields CDR1 SGHTA and CDR2 FQGTGA. CDR3 length: 14 amino acids. The CDR3 region is CASSLEPSGNTIYF. The CDR3 DNA reads TGTGCCAGCAGCCTCGAGCCCTCTGGAAACACCATATATTTT.

This clonotype was picked up a small number of times. The chain links TRBV19 to TRBJ1-2; D not certain. Germline V gene lookup returns CDR1 LNHDA and CDR2 SQIVND (reference sequence). The CDR3 contains 15 residues. Trimming left V 5 bases short and J 8 bases short, with 21 bases between. The CDR3 nucleotides read TGTGCCAGTAGTCCTCTACCCGGACTCTTTGTGGGCTACACCTTC. Translated: CASSPLPGLFVGYTF.

This chain connects TRBV20-1 to TRBJ2-7; D possibly uses TRBD1 or TRBD2 (5 bases each). Per germline, CDR1 DFQATT and CDR2 SNEGSKA (reference sequence). The CDR3 totals 14 residues. The V and J ends lost 3 bases and 5 bases respectively, with 17 bases between them. CDR3 sequence (DNA): TGCAGTGCTAGTCGGGACGCGAGGGGCCACGAGCAGTACTTC. This codes for CSASRDARGHEQYF.

The chain recombines TRBV12-3 or TRBV12-4 with TRBJ2-2, with 7 bases aligning to TRBD1. Unmatched junction bases numbered 5, after V lost 4 bases and J lost 3 bases. This CDR3 spans 15 amino acids. The CDR3 sequence: CASSYRGVDTGELFF. CDR3 DNA: TGTGCCAGCAGTTACAGGGGAGTCGACACCGGGGAGCTGTTTTTT.

CDR3 loop: CASSPGRGIQNIQYF. CDR3 coding DNA: TGTGCCAGCAGTCCCGGGCGGGGAATACAAAACATTCAGTACTTC. The V call is TRBV12-3 or TRBV12-4, the J call TRBJ2-4; TRBD2 might be the D (6 bases). CDR3 length: 15 amino acids. The V and J ends lost 5 bases and 5 bases respectively, with 16 bases between them.

The CDR3, as DNA: TGTGCCAGCAGTCCTGGGAACTATGGCTACACCTTC. It yields the protein CASSPGNYGYTF. The chain links TRBV6-2 or TRBV6-3 to TRBJ1-2, with no clear D. The CDR3 has 12 residues. The germline V and J ends were trimmed by 5 bases and 2 bases, with 6 bases remaining between them. Germline V lookup: CDR1 MNHEY, CDR2 SVGEGT.

Only a few counts were recorded for this clonotype. The chain recombines TRBV7-6 with TRBJ2-3; no clear D gene. The CDR3 runs to 12 residues. CDR1 and CDR2 from the germline V gene are SGHVS and FNYEAQ. Deletions cut 6 bases from V and 6 bases from J, with 10 bases between. The CDR3 spells CASSDVGDTQYF. In DNA, the CDR3 is TGTGCCAGCAGTGACGTCGGGGATACGCAGTATTTT.

The CDR3 nucleotides are TGTGCCAGCAGCCAAGGACTAGCGGGGGGGCACGGCAAAAACATTCAGTACTTC. This codes for CASSQGLAGGHGKNIQYF. The rearrangement joins TRBV3-1 to TRBJ2-4; TRBD2 aligns across 14 bases. J gave up 3 bases and V 1 base, and 5 bases lay outside the gene matches. The CDR3 has 18 amino acids. Germline lookup yields CDR1 LGHDT and CDR2 YNNKEL (reference sequence).

This clonotype appeared many times. The V call is TRBV27, the J call TRBJ2-5; possible D gene TRBD2, 6 bases. The ends were cut back, 6 bases at V and 4 bases at J, with 18 bases in the middle. CDR1 and CDR2 (germline): MNHEY, SMNVEV (reference sequence). CDR3 size: 15 residues. The CDR3 DNA sequence: TGTGCCAGCAGGATTACTAGCACTTCCGGAGAGACCCAGTACTTC. Residues: CASRITSTSGETQYF.

This clonotype was counted only a few times. The rearrangement uses TRBV6-5 and TRBJ1-1, with a weak D call TRBD1 (5 bases). The CDR3 is made up of 14 amino acids. Germline assignment: CDR1 MNHEY and CDR2 SVGAGI. Trimming took 6 bases from V and 1 from J, leaving 12 bases between them. CDR3 sequence reads: CASSWGRKNTEAFF. CDR3 nucleotides: TGTGCCAGCAGCTGGGGACGGAAGAACACTGAAGCTTTCTTT.